This T cell receptor (beta chain) was obtained from a study of long-term antiretroviral therapy in people with HIV. Sequencing used immunoSEQ v3.0 at survey level. Assay: immunoSEQ multiplex PCR; the TCRdb copy retains only in-frame clones and omits some. The sample carries some 1,800 clones, around 88% recorded once. Findings of the study overall: Clones that expanded before ART (that is, prior to treatment) dominated the repertoire at all time points.

Comment on this clone: Its specificity is not known.

Treatment of all HIV participants took place in the United States. This sample comprised unsorted PBMCs, obtained 0.7 years after starting antiretroviral therapy. The sequence was collected from a woman in her forties or fifties with HIV.

As DNA, the CDR3 is TGTGCCATCAGGGCCGAGGGAGAGACCCAGTACTTC. This gives the protein CAIRAEGETQYF. The V gene is TRBV10-3, the J gene TRBJ2-5; D may be TRBD2 (5 bases). Germline loops: CDR1 ENHRY, CDR2 SYGVKD. Trimming removed 6 bases at V and 4 bases at J, with 9 bases between. This CDR3 has 12 residues.